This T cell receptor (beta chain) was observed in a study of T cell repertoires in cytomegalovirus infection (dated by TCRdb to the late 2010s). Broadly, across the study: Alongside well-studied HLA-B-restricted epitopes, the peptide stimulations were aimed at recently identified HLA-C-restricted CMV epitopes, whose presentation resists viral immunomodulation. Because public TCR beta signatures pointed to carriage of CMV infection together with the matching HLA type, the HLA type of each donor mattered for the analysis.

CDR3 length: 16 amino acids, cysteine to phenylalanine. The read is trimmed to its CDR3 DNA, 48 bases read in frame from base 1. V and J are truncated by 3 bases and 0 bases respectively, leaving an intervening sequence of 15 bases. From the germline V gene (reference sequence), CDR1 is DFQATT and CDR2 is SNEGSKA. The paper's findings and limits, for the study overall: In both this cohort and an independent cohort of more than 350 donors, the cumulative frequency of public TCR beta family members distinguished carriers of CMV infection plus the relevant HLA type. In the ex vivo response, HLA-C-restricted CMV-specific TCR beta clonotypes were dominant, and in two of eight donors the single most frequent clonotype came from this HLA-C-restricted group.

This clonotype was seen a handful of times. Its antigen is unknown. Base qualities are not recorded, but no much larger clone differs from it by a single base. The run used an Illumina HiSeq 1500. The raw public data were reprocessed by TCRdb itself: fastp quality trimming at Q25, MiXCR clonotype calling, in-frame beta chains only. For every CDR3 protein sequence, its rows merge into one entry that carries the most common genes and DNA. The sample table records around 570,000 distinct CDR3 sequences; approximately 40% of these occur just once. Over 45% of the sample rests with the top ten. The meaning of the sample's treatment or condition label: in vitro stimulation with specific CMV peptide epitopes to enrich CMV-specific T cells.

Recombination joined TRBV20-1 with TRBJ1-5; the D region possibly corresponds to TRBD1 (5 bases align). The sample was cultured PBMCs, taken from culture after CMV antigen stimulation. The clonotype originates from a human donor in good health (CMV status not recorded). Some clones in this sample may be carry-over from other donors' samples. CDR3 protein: CSASVQGRYSNQPQHF. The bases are TGCAGTGCTAGCGTGCAGGGCCGGTATAGCAATCAGCCCCAGCATTTT.